Each of the 3 T cell receptor beta chains below was sequenced from the same sample in a study of blood T cell repertoires in COVID-19. TCRdb's copy holds only in-frame clones and misses some; the assay was immunoSEQ multiplex PCR. Of approximately 400,000 clones listed, around 88% are singletons. The sequencing sample was made of peripheral blood. The receptors derive from a woman between 50 and 59 years old with COVID-19, enrolled during active disease.

The chain links TRBV5-8 to TRBJ2-1; tentatively, D is TRBD1 (5 bases). The V gene's germline CDR1 is SGHTS and CDR2 YDEGEE. Trimming stripped 2 bases from V and 9 bases from J, with 18 bases between. The CDR3 extends over 15 amino acids. The chain's CDR3 is CASSFRARGTSEQFF. The DNA for the CDR3 is TGTGCCAGCAGCTTCCGGGCTAGGGGAACAAGTGAGCAGTTCTTC.

This chain joins TRBV24-1 and TRBJ2-5; D gene ambiguous. The germline V gene encodes CDR1 KGHDR and CDR2 SFDVKD. The CDR3 runs to 12 residues. V lost 2 bases to trimming and J lost 2 bases, with 2 bases between them. The CDR3 is CATSDSQETQYF. The CDR3 DNA is TGTGCCACCAGTGATTCTCAAGAGACCCAGTACTTC.

The rearrangement links TRBV6-5 to TRBJ2-1, with 10 bases aligning to TRBD1. The CDR3 totals 13 residues. In germline, CDR1 is MNHEY, CDR2 SVGAGI. V trimming: 6 bases; J trimming: 5 bases; junction bases outside the gene matches: 1. In DNA form, the CDR3 reads TGTGCCAGCAGCGGGACAGGGGACAATGAGCAGTTCTTC. This gives the protein CASSGTGDNEQFF.